This T cell receptor (beta chain) was sequenced for a study of shared clonotypes between healthy human individuals. CD45RO-negative CD8 cells positively selected for CCR7 made up the naive population, which excluded terminally differentiated effector memory CD45RA+ cells. In the case of this clone: The antigen is undetermined.

A deep-level run was used for the assay. Each cell subset's genomic DNA was divided evenly among several immunoSEQ plates. Produced via immunoSEQ multiplex PCR; TCRdb's table is partial and in-frame only. The sample shows hundreds of thousands of clones, 90% to 97% of them seen only once. Notes on the study in general: Shared clonotypes: approximately 5.3% naive CD4, around 3.5% naive CD8, about 2.4% memory CD4, 0.4% memory CD8.

The source is a woman aged 25 to 39 in good health. The sequenced sample consisted of naive CD8+ T cells sorted from blood.

The CDR3 loop reads CASSFLGGSYEQYF. Written as DNA, the CDR3 is TGTGCCAGCAGCTTTTTGGGGGGCTCCTACGAGCAGTACTTC. The chain employs TRBV11-2 and TRBJ2-7; maybe TRBD2 (6 bases). Germline V gives CDR1 SGHAT, CDR2 FQNNGV. The CDR3 runs to 14 residues. V was cut by 3 bases and J by 0 bases, with 9 bases left in between.